The next 16 T cell receptor beta chains were all read from a single sample in a study of blood T cell repertoires in COVID-19. Assay used: immunoSEQ multiplex PCR; TCRdb lists only in-frame clones, some missing. The sample contains roughly 380,000 clones, around 85% of which appear only once. The material sequenced was peripheral blood. The receptors derive from a young woman with acute or convalescent COVID-19.

This rearrangement joins TRBV5-5 to TRBJ1-2, with 11 bases fitting TRBD1. Germline V gives CDR1 SGHKS, CDR2 YYEKEE (reference sequence). CDR3 length: 13 amino acids. With 4 bases clipped from V and 8 bases from J, the junction kept 4 bases outside the gene matches. CDR3 sequence: CASSTGQGGGYTF. For the CDR3, the DNA is TGTGCCAGCAGCACGGGACAGGGGGGCGGCTACACCTTC.

The V call is TRBV5-1, the J call TRBJ1-1; the match to TRBD1 covers 9 bases. CDR1 and CDR2 from the germline V gene are SGHRS and YFSETQ. The CDR3 runs to 15 residues. With V trimmed by 8 bases and J by 3 bases, 11 bases remained unmatched. This CDR3 reads CASNTGTGWDTEAFF. The CDR3 nucleotides are TGCGCCAGTAATACCGGGACAGGGTGGGACACTGAAGCTTTCTTT.

The chain carries TRBV5-6 and TRBJ1-2, with TRBD1 matching over 12 bases. This CDR3 has 17 amino acids. J gave up 4 bases and V 1 base, and 8 bases lay outside the gene matches. Looked up from germline, CDR1 is SGHDT and CDR2 is YYEEEE. The DNA of the CDR3 is TGTGCCAGCAGCTTGCTTCGGGACAGGGGGCGCAGCTATGGCTACACCTTC. Its protein is CASSLLRDRGRSYGYTF.

This clone was seen just once. The chain is built from TRBV19 and TRBJ1-5; D is perhaps TRBD1 (5 bases). V dropped 7 bases and J dropped 4 bases, with 8 bases sitting between them. The CDR3 extends over 12 amino acids. Germline CDR1 LNHDA, CDR2 SQIVND (reference sequence). CDR3 sequence: CASTGWNQPQHF. In DNA form, the CDR3 reads TGTGCCAGTACAGGGTGGAATCAGCCCCAGCATTTT. The whole variable domain, filled in from reference TRBV19 and TRBJ1-5, reads DGGITQSPKYLFRKEGQNVTLSCEQNLNHDAMYWYRQDPGQGLRLIYYSQIVNDFQKGDIAEGYSVSREKKESFPLTVTSAQKNPTAFYLCASTGWNQPQHFGDGTRLSIL.

This chain joins TRBV19 and TRBJ1-4; TRBD1 is a possible D gene (6 bases). Trimming cost V 7 bases and J 3 bases, with 12 bases left between them. CDR1 and CDR2 (germline): LNHDA, SQIVND (reference sequence). The CDR3 runs 14 residues. Written as DNA, the CDR3 is TGTGCCAGTACCGCCGCAGGGGCTAATGAAAAACTGTTTTTT. Encoded protein: CASTAAGANEKLFF. Supplemented by reference TRBV19 and TRBJ1-4, the full variable domain reads DGGITQSPKYLFRKEGQNVTLSCEQNLNHDAMYWYRQDPGQGLRLIYYSQIVNDFQKGDIAEGYSVSREKKESFPLTVTSAQKNPTAFYLCASTAAGANEKLFFGSGTQLSVL.

The rearrangement uses TRBV29-1 and TRBJ1-3; D may be TRBD1 (5 bases). The V end was cut by 5 bases, the J end by 4 bases, with 12 bases between. This CDR3 has 13 residues. Germline V CDR1 and CDR2: SQVTM, ANQGSEA. CDR3 residues: CSVMTDSGNTIYF. CDR3 sequence (DNA): TGCAGCGTTATGACAGATTCGGGAAACACCATATATTTT.

J is TRBJ1-5 and V is TRBV5-6; D ambiguous. V lost 1 base and J 1 base, leaving 6 bases between the germline ends. The CDR3 has 14 amino acids. CDR1 and CDR2 from the germline V gene are SGHDT and YYEEEE. The CDR3 DNA reads as TGTGCCAGCAGCTTGTCCCAGAGCAATCAGCCCCAGCATTTT. Its protein product is CASSLSQSNQPQHF.

The chain has TRBV9 and TRBJ2-1, with 8 bases matching TRBD2. This CDR3 spans 15 amino acids. The V gene end was trimmed by 2 bases and the J gene end by 4 bases; junction bases not matched to a gene: 5. Germline V gene sequence: CDR1 SGDLS, CDR2 YYNGEE. CDR3 coding DNA: TGTGCCAGCAGCGTTAGCGGGGATATATACAATGAGCAGTTCTTC. This translates into CASSVSGDIYNEQFF.

This chain connects TRBV2 to TRBJ2-1; 7 bases agree with TRBD1. The CDR3 has 11 amino acids. In germline, CDR1 is SNHLY, CDR2 FYNNEI. V dropped 8 bases and J dropped 15; count of bases not matched to a gene: 10. CDR3 bases: TGTGCCAGCCGGACAGGCTGGGATCCGTTCTTC. Translated, it gives CASRTGWDPFF.

The V call is TRBV5-1, the J call TRBJ1-4, with 7 bases aligning to TRBD1. This CDR3 contains 15 residues. The trim removed 3 bases at V and 14 bases at J, leaving 16 bases unmatched. CDR1 is SGHRS and CDR2 is YFSETQ in the germline V gene. CDR3 DNA sequence: TGCGCCAGCAGCTCAGGACAGGATTCCTGGAAGGGGCTGTTTTTT. Protein sequence: CASSSGQDSWKGLFF.

V gene TRBV11-2 combines with J gene TRBJ1-2, with D unresolved. The CDR3 loop spans 15 amino acids. Germline V gene sequence: CDR1 SGHAT, CDR2 FQNNGV. Trimming pared 1 base from V and 3 bases from J, leaving 12 bases between. The CDR3 DNA reads TGTGCCAGCAGCTTAGGGGGAGTAACGGACTATGGCTACACCTTC. As protein: CASSLGGVTDYGYTF.

This chain joins TRBV25-1 and TRBJ1-1; D is perhaps TRBD1 (5 bases). The germline V gene has CDR1 MGHDK and CDR2 SYGVNS. V was clipped by 4 bases and J by 2 bases, with 8 bases between them. The CDR3 contains 13 residues. The CDR3 loop reads CASSARANTEAFF. DNA for the CDR3: TGTGCCAGCAGTGCCAGGGCAAACACTGAAGCTTTCTTT. Full variable domain (outside the CDR3, taken from reference TRBV25-1 and TRBJ1-1): EADIYQTPRYLVIGTGKKITLECSQTMGHDKMYWYQQDPGMELHLIHYSYGVNSTEKGDLSSESTVSRIRTEHFPLTLESARPSHTSQYLCASSARANTEAFFGQGTRLTVV.

The chain carries TRBV28 and TRBJ1-4; D call uncertain. The CDR3 is made up of 14 amino acids. Germline V gene lookup returns CDR1 MDHEN and CDR2 SYDVKM. Deletions cut 7 bases from V and 5 bases from J, with 14 bases between. In nucleotides, the CDR3 is TGTGCCAGCAATGGACTGGACGTAAATGAAAAACTGTTTTTT. Residues: CASNGLDVNEKLFF.

The rearrangement joins TRBV28 to TRBJ1-1, with D perhaps TRBD1 (6 bases). Trimming took 10 bases from V and 6 from J, leaving 21 bases between them. The CDR3 covers 14 residues. CDR1 MDHEN and CDR2 SYDVKM come from the germline V gene. In nucleotides, the CDR3 is TGTGCCACGACCTGGGGGGGCGCGGGCTCTGAAGCTTTCTTT. This codes for CATTWGGAGSEAFF.

The chain carries TRBV6-5 and TRBJ2-3, with TRBD2 matching 13 bases. The CDR3 sequence is 15 residues long. CDR1 and CDR2 from the germline V gene are MNHEY and SVGAGI. J was trimmed by 6 bases and V by 8 bases; bases with no gene match: 8. In nucleotides, the CDR3 is TGTGCCAGCGCCAGGACTAGCGGGAGTGGGGATACGCAGTATTTT. Translation gives CASARTSGSGDTQYF.

In regard to this clone: One end of the junction is discordant with germline, which a read error may explain. This rearrangement joins TRBV6-5 to TRBJ1-2; no clear D. The germline V gene has CDR1 MNHEY and CDR2 SVGAGI. This CDR3 has 14 amino acids. The CDR3 nucleotides read TGTGCCCGCAGGCTCTCCCCAAACTCCTATGGCTACACCTTC. Translating it yields CARRLSPNSYGYTF.